The clone carrying this TCR beta chain was observed many times. This record comes from a study of blood T cells in healthy people across ages. The authors ran a second PCR of about 7 to 12 cycles using a sample-barcoded 5' primer and a J-beta primer mix. TCRdb reprocessed the 5' RACE reads via MiXCR and lists one record per CDR3 protein. The data hold approximately 730,000 distinct CDR3 sequences, with about 55% observed a single time. This CDR3 is 13 amino acids long. Trimming shortened V by 5 bases and J by 3 bases, and 11 bases separated the two germline ends. Germline V gene lookup returns CDR1 MNHEY and CDR2 SVGEGT.

Sequences were obtained from blood. The rearrangement links TRBV6-2 or TRBV6-3 to TRBJ2-7; no clear D gene. This receptor was identified in a man older than 75 in good health. CDR3 sequence: CASSPFGDYEQYF. CDR3 in DNA: TGTGCCAGCAGTCCCTTCGGTGACTACGAGCAGTACTTC.